The 23 T cell receptor beta chains presented below share a single source sample, sequenced in a study of blood T cell repertoires in COVID-19 (dated by TCRdb to 2020 to 2022). Library construction relied on the immunoSEQ multiplex PCR assay. TCRdb stores this immuneACCESS table with in-frame sequences only. Part of the clones is absent; in the studies checked, under half of the shortfall reflects unresolved V genes, and no reason is known for the rest. The sample table records roughly 150,000 clones; 84% of these occur just once. The ten top clones hold under 2% of the sample. Sequences were obtained from PBMCs or T cells enriched from blood (not recorded which). Receptors originate from a woman aged 18-29 years who had been exposed to COVID-19.

The chain couples TRBV7-7 to TRBJ2-3, with D perhaps TRBD1 (7 bases). V gave up 4 bases and J gave up 0 bases, with 23 bases separating them. Germline CDR1 and CDR2: SSHAT and FNYEAQ (reference sequence). There are 19 residues in the CDR3. The CDR3 nucleotides read TGTGCCAGCAGCTCAACGCCCCTTGACAGGGAGGTAAGCACAGATACGCAGTATTTT. Its protein is CASSSTPLDREVSTDTQYF.

This chain links TRBV7-2 with TRBJ2-5; tentatively, D is TRBD2 (6 bases). Germline V gene lookup returns CDR1 SGHTA and CDR2 FQGNSA. V gave up 1 base and J gave up 7 bases, with 16 bases separating them. CDR3 length: 15 amino acids. The CDR3 is CASSLGNPGRGTQYF. The CDR3 DNA sequence: TGTGCCAGCAGCTTAGGAAACCCCGGGAGAGGGACCCAGTACTTC.

This clone showed up just once. The chain is built from TRBV28 and TRBJ2-7, with 9 bases that match TRBD2. Losses at the gene ends were 6 bases for V and 2 bases for J; bases not matched to a gene: 5. The CDR3 totals 14 residues. The germline V gene has CDR1 MDHEN and CDR2 SYDVKM. The CDR3 sequence is CASRPIAGAYEQYF. The CDR3 DNA follows: TGTGCCAGCAGACCTATAGCGGGGGCCTACGAGCAGTACTTC. Drawing the rest from reference TRBV28 and TRBJ2-7, the complete variable domain is DVKVTQSSRYLVKRTGEKVFLECVQDMDHENMFWYRQDPGLGLRLIYFSYDVKMKEKGDIPEGYSVSREKKERFSLILESASTNQTSMYLCASRPIAGAYEQYFGPGTRLTVT.

CDR3 sequence reads: CASTGTGGSYEQYF. The CDR3 DNA follows: TGTGCCAGCACCGGGACAGGGGGCTCCTACGAGCAGTACTTC. The chain combines TRBV2 with TRBJ2-7; TRBD1 aligns across 11 bases. The CDR3 runs 14 residues. Per the germline V gene, CDR1 is SNHLY and CDR2 is FYNNEI. The trim removed 7 bases at V and 0 bases at J, leaving 2 bases unmatched.

This clone was seen a few times. The gene calls are TRBV6-5 and TRBJ2-5; tentative D call: TRBD1 (6 bases). Germline lookup yields CDR1 MNHEY and CDR2 SVGAGI. This CDR3 spans 14 amino acids. Between the trimmed V and J ends, which lost 8 bases and 0 bases, there was a span of 13 bases. CDR3 sequence (DNA): TGTGCCAGCTCGATTGGACAGAACCAAGAGACCCAGTACTTC. As protein: CASSIGQNQETQYF.

This clone is a singleton in its sample. The genes are TRBV30 and TRBJ2-7; 9 nucleotides match TRBD2. CDR1 is GTSNPN, CDR2 SVGIG, per germline (reference sequence). V shed 1 base, J shed 3 bases, and the junction held 4 bases outside the gene matches. This CDR3 is built from 14 residues. The CDR3 is CAWSAASGNYEQYF. CDR3 bases: TGTGCCTGGAGTGCGGCTAGCGGGAACTACGAGCAGTACTTC.

The chain has TRBV7-9 and TRBJ2-3; a possible D gene is TRBD1 (6 bases). Between the trimmed V and J ends, which lost 0 bases and 0 bases, there was a span of 10 bases. The germline gives CDR1 SEHNR, CDR2 FQNEAQ (reference sequence). The CDR3 length is 16 residues. CDR3 sequence: CASSLATGASTDTQYF. CDR3 bases: TGTGCCAGCAGCTTAGCGACAGGAGCTAGCACAGATACGCAGTATTTT.

The DNA of the CDR3 is TGTGCCAGCAGCTCCCTAGCGGGAGGGTACAATGAGCAGTTCTTC. It encodes CASSSLAGGYNEQFF. The chain employs TRBV7-3 and TRBJ2-1; 12 bases are shared with TRBD2. CDR1 is SGHTA, CDR2 FQGTGA, per germline. This CDR3 is built from 15 residues. V shed 4 bases and J 4 bases; nucleotides not matched to a gene: 2.

The chain joins TRBV7-9 to TRBJ1-1; D possibly corresponds to TRBD1 (5 bases). Germline loops: CDR1 SEHNR, CDR2 FQNEAQ (reference sequence). V lost 0 bases and J lost 4, with 12 bases in between. The CDR3 runs 15 residues. In DNA form, the CDR3 reads TGTGCCAGCAGCTTAGCTTCTTCGGGGGGCACTGAAGCTTTCTTT. This encodes CASSLASSGGTEAFF.

The chain couples TRBV21-1 to TRBJ2-3; the table gives TRBD2 as D, unverified against the DNA. TRBV21-1 is a pseudogene segment. CDR3 size: 16 residues. In DNA, the CDR3 is TGTGCCAGCCCAAAGCGGGAGGATTCTGGCACAGATACGCAGTATTTT. Translation: CASPKREDSGTDTQYF.

The genes are TRBV24-1 and TRBJ2-1; 12 nucleotides align to TRBD2. Germline-derived CDR1 and CDR2 are KGHDR and SFDVKD. The ends lost 3 bases at V and 7 bases at J; junction bases unmatched: 9. This CDR3 has 17 amino acids. CDR3 sequence: CATSDNKGLAGLNEQFF. For the CDR3, the DNA is TGTGCCACCAGTGATAACAAGGGACTAGCGGGTCTTAATGAGCAGTTCTTC.

This clone was detected once. The rearrangement links TRBV30 to TRBJ1-4; D possibly corresponds to TRBD1 (6 bases). V dropped 4 bases and J dropped 12 bases, with 18 bases sitting between them. This CDR3 comprises 13 residues. Germline-derived CDR1 and CDR2 are GTSNPN and SVGIG (reference sequence). This chain's CDR3 is CAWTRQGWTELFF. The CDR3 bases are TGTGCCTGGACCAGGCAGGGGTGGACGGAACTGTTTTTT.

CDR3 nucleotides: TGCGCCAGCAGCCCGCTGCCTTCTAGCGGGAGTGTCAATGAGCAGTTCTTC. This encodes CASSPLPSSGSVNEQFF. The chain employs TRBV5-1 and TRBJ2-1; 10 positions agree with TRBD2. V dropped 4 bases and J dropped 6; count of bases not matched to a gene: 13. Germline V gene data show CDR1 as SGHRS and CDR2 as YFSETQ. This CDR3 is 17 amino acids long.

The V call is TRBV4-1, the J call TRBJ2-1; TRBD1 aligns across 7 bases. This CDR3 contains 15 residues. The V segment lost 3 bases and the J segment 0 bases; nucleotides outside the gene matches: 2. Germline lookup yields CDR1 MGHRA and CDR2 YSYEKL. CDR3 in DNA: TGCGCCAGCAGCCAGCCAGGGGGCTCCTACAATGAGCAGTTCTTC. The encoded protein is CASSQPGGSYNEQFF.

The V call is TRBV13, the J call TRBJ1-4; a weak D match, TRBD1 (5 bases). This CDR3 has 15 amino acids. With 0 bases removed from V and 7 bases from J, the gap between germline ends came to 12 bases. Germline CDR1 reads PRHDT; CDR2 reads FYEKMQ (reference sequence). CDR3 loop: CASSLGPGTVEKLFF. The DNA of the CDR3 is TGTGCCAGCAGCTTAGGCCCCGGGACTGTTGAAAAACTGTTTTTT.

The rearrangement links TRBV19 to TRBJ2-7, with 13 bases lining up with TRBD2. Germline CDR1 is LNHDA and CDR2 is SQIVND (reference sequence). J lost 2 bases, V lost 4 bases, and 14 bases had no gene match. CDR3 length: 19 residues. DNA of the CDR3: TGTGCCAGTAGTAACCGCAGGGCTTTAGGGACTAGCGGGGCCTACGAGCAGTACTTC. Protein sequence: CASSNRRALGTSGAYEQYF.

The chain employs TRBV29-1 and TRBJ2-7; perhaps TRBD1 as D (6 bases). The V gene's germline CDR1 is SQVTM and CDR2 ANQGSEA. The CDR3 covers 13 residues. V lost 5 bases and J lost 3, with 14 bases in between. In nucleotides, the CDR3 is TGCAGCGTTAACAGGGCGGATGGCTACGAGCAGTACTTC. Its protein product is CSVNRADGYEQYF.

This chain connects TRBV9 to TRBJ2-7, with 7 bases identical to TRBD2. The CDR3 consists of 14 residues. The junction had 6 bases not matched to a gene; V was cut back by 3 bases and J by 3 bases. Germline V gives CDR1 SGDLS, CDR2 YYNGEE. The CDR3, as DNA: TGTGCCAGCAGCGCCTGGAGGGAGGGCTACGAGCAGTACTTC. Protein product: CASSAWREGYEQYF.

This clone was recorded a few times. The chain is built from TRBV24-1 and TRBJ1-1, with 8 bases that match TRBD1. V dropped 2 bases and J dropped 11; count of bases not matched to a gene: 6. The germline V gene has CDR1 KGHDR and CDR2 SFDVKD. The CDR3 totals 13 residues. In DNA, the CDR3 is TGTGCCACCAGTGATTCAGGGGGCGCGGGGGCTTTCTTT. Encoded protein: CATSDSGGAGAFF.

This chain uses TRBV11-2 with TRBJ1-3, with 12 positions matching TRBD1. The CDR3 totals 18 residues. Trimming removed 4 bases from V and 4 bases from J; junction bases left unmatched: 11. Germline V gene sequence: CDR1 SGHAT, CDR2 FQNNGV. The chain's CDR3 is CASSSPTGTGGFGNTIYF. The CDR3 DNA reads as TGTGCCAGCAGCTCTCCAACCGGGACAGGGGGCTTCGGAAACACCATATATTTT.

This clone was detected once. A much more abundant neighbour one base away suggests this may be a read error. The identical CDR3 is also encoded by other nucleotide sequences in the sample. The rearrangement uses TRBV12-3 or TRBV12-4 and TRBJ1-1; TRBD1 might be the D (5 bases). V lost 2 bases, J lost 1 base, and 5 bases lay in between. The CDR3 is 13 residues long. The CDR3 nucleotides are TGTGCCAGCAGTTTAACAGGGAACACTGAAGCTTTCTTT. Amino acids: CASSLTGNTEAFF.

The chain recombines TRBV30 with TRBJ2-1, with 13 nucleotides matching TRBD2. The CDR3 consists of 15 residues. J was trimmed by 8 bases and V by 2 bases; bases with no gene match: 6. Per the germline V gene, CDR1 is GTSNPN and CDR2 is SVGIG (reference sequence). The CDR3 reads CAWSRTSGRGYEQFF. The CDR3 DNA is TGTGCCTGGAGTAGGACTAGCGGGAGAGGGTATGAGCAGTTCTTC.

The genes are TRBV9 and TRBJ2-7, with TRBD1 matching over 7 bases. Germline V lookup: CDR1 SGDLS, CDR2 YYNGEE. This CDR3 spans 15 amino acids. Germline trimming cut 0 bases from V and 1 base from J; bases unmatched to any gene: 4. CDR3 residues: CASSVAGQSSYEQYF. In DNA, the CDR3 is TGTGCCAGCAGCGTAGCGGGACAGTCTTCCTACGAGCAGTACTTC. Variable domain in full (rest from reference TRBV9 and TRBJ2-7): DSGVTQTPKHLITATGQRVTLRCSPRSGDLSVYWYQQSLDQGLQFLIQYYNGEERAKGNILERFSAQQFPDLHSELNLSSLELGDSALYFCASSVAGQSSYEQYFGPGTRLTVT.